One sample yielded the 22 T cell receptor beta chains listed below, sequenced in a study of vaccination and CD4 T cells after COVID-19 (dated 2022 in TCRdb). According to the study, the label for this sample's treatment or condition signals: roughly 11-day PBMC culture with coronavirus spike peptide pools or control peptides (ViraFEST assay). What these receptors recognize is not known. The library relied on PCR. The data were produced on an Illumina iSeq 100. DNA from cultured CD4+ T cells underwent TCR sequencing with the Oncomine TCR Beta short-read assay at the Johns Hopkins FTIC core. The public reads were reprocessed in TCRdb via fastp at Q25 and MiXCR, keeping in-frame beta chains. Records with the same CDR3 protein are collapsed into one entry carrying the most frequent genes and DNA. Within this sample are 7,500 to 8,500 distinct CDR3 sequences, with about 20% of them counted one time only. The ten largest make up about a tenth of the sample.

This specimen was CD4+ T cells from blood, cultured in vitro, taken after SARS-CoV-2 vaccination. The receptors stem from a human donor who had recovered from COVID-19.

In its sample, this clonotype was seen many times. The V gene is TRBV28, the J gene TRBJ2-7, with D unresolved. The CDR3 sequence is 14 residues long. The germline gives CDR1 MDHEN, CDR2 SYDVKM. Trimming left V 1 base short and J 5 bases short, with 12 bases between. DNA for the CDR3: TGTGCCAGCAGTTTATCTGGGGTATTCAACGAGCAGTACTTC. Its translation is CASSLSGVFNEQYF.

This clonotype appeared many times. The rearrangement joins TRBV7-7 to TRBJ2-3, with 9 bases identical to TRBD2. The CDR3 runs to 12 residues. CDR1 and CDR2 from the germline V gene are SSHAT and FNYEAQ (reference sequence). J was trimmed by 10 bases and V by 1 base; bases with no gene match: 0. CDR3 loop: CASSLGGGAQYF. The DNA for the CDR3 is TGTGCCAGCAGCTTAGGCGGGGGGGCGCAGTATTTT.

The gene calls are TRBV4-3 and TRBJ2-6, with a tentative D call TRBD2 (5 bases). V gave up 4 bases and J gave up 0 bases, with 19 bases separating them. This CDR3 spans 19 amino acids. CDR1 and CDR2 from the germline V gene are LGHNA and YSLEER. The DNA for the CDR3 is TGCGCCAGCAGCCGCGAACCATTCGGGGTCAGCTCTGGGGCCAACGTCCTGACTTTC. It encodes CASSREPFGVSSGANVLTF.

There are a few counts of this clonotype. The genes are TRBV20-1 and TRBJ1-2; D remains unclear. The V gene lost 2 bases and the J gene lost 7 bases, with 20 bases spanning the gap. The CDR3 extends over 15 amino acids. CDR1 and CDR2 from the germline V gene are DFQATT and SNEGSKA (reference sequence). For the CDR3, the DNA is TGCAGTGCTAGAACAGAGGACCCCAACGAGATTGGCTACACCTTC. This gives the protein CSARTEDPNEIGYTF.

This clonotype is medium-sized by share. The rearrangement joins TRBV28 to TRBJ1-2; D is perhaps TRBD1 (5 bases). V was pared by 0 bases and J by 6 bases, with 8 bases between. This CDR3 has 13 residues. CDR1 is MDHEN and CDR2 is SYDVKM in the germline V gene. CDR3 bases: TGTGCCAGCAGTTTATGGGGGGAGGATGGCTACACCTTC. The encoded protein is CASSLWGEDGYTF.

The CDR3 DNA is TGTGCCAGCAGCTCCCACCTTAATGAGCAGTTCTTC. Translation gives CASSSHLNEQFF. The chain is built from TRBV21-1 and TRBJ2-1. TRBV21-1 is a known pseudogene. This CDR3 comprises 12 residues.

This clonotype is classed as medium-sized (0.01 to 0.1%). V and J are TRBV20-1 and TRBJ2-7; unclear D gene. V lost 8 bases, J lost 0 bases, and 8 bases lay in between. The CDR3 extends over 11 amino acids. From germline, CDR1 is DFQATT and CDR2 SNEGSKA (reference sequence). CDR3 loop: CSPRSSYEQYF. CDR3 nucleotide sequence: TGCAGTCCCCGGAGCTCCTACGAGCAGTACTTC.

This clonotype was counted between two and nine times. The gene calls are TRBV4-1 and TRBJ2-1; 10 bases are a match to TRBD1. The V gene end was trimmed by 5 bases and the J gene end by 15 bases; junction bases not matched to a gene: 13. Germline V gene lookup returns CDR1 MGHRA and CDR2 YSYEKL. This CDR3 spans 14 amino acids. The chain's CDR3 is CASSVGQGERLVFF. Written as DNA, the CDR3 is TGCGCCAGCAGCGTTGGACAGGGGGAACGATTGGTGTTCTTC.

The chain joins TRBV20-1 to TRBJ2-5, with 8 bases fitting TRBD1. This CDR3 contains 13 residues. With V trimmed by 6 bases and J by 3 bases, 6 bases remained unmatched. Germline loops: CDR1 DFQATT, CDR2 SNEGSKA (reference sequence). The CDR3 protein is CSAGQGVEETQYF. The CDR3 nucleotides are TGCAGTGCCGGACAGGGTGTTGAAGAGACCCAGTACTTC.

The gene calls are TRBV5-4 and TRBJ2-4; the D gene is possibly TRBD1 (6 bases). CDR1 and CDR2 (germline): SGHNT, YYREEE (reference sequence). This CDR3 has 15 amino acids. Trimming took 0 bases from V and 2 from J, leaving 9 bases between them. This CDR3 is CASSLEGGTKNIQYF. CDR3 bases: TGTGCCAGCAGCTTGGAAGGGGGAACCAAAAACATTCAGTACTTC.

V is TRBV10-3 and J is TRBJ1-2, with 8 positions matching TRBD1. The CDR3 contains 15 residues. The germline gives CDR1 ENHRY, CDR2 SYGVKD. Trimming removed 5 bases from V and 4 bases from J; junction bases left unmatched: 9. CDR3 DNA sequence: TGTGCCATCAGTTCTCCGGACAGGGCCCTCTATGGCTACACCTTC. Translated, it gives CAISSPDRALYGYTF.

This chain links TRBV7-2 with TRBJ1-5, with D tentatively TRBD1 (5 bases). In germline, CDR1 is SGHTA, CDR2 FQGNSA. CDR3 length: 18 residues. Between the trimmed V and J ends, which lost 1 base and 3 bases, there was a span of 19 bases. As DNA, the CDR3 is TGTGCCAGCAGCTTAGAAGGCCTCAGGACAATCAACAATCAGCCCCAGCATTTT. Amino acid sequence: CASSLEGLRTINNQPQHF.

A word on this clonotype: It may be a read error: a sequence one base away is much more abundant. The CDR3 ends on some other residue instead of the conserved phenylalanine or tryptophan, so this is likely a read error. V usage is TRBV7-2 and J usage is TRBJ2-7; weak D call: TRBD2 (6 bases). The CDR3 is 16 residues long. CDR1 SGHTA and CDR2 FQGNSA come from the germline V gene. V lost 2 bases to trimming and J lost 2 bases, with 16 bases between them. In nucleotides, the CDR3 is TGTGCCAGCAGCTTAAAAGCGGGCCGGGCTACCTACGAGCAGTACCTC. Its translation: CASSLKAGRATYEQYL.

CDR3 amino acids: CSAAREAVGNEQFF. Written as DNA, the CDR3 is TGCAGTGCGGCCCGAGAGGCAGTTGGCAATGAGCAGTTCTTC. The chain uses TRBV20-1 and TRBJ2-1; D remains ambiguous. The V gene's germline CDR1 is DFQATT and CDR2 SNEGSKA (reference sequence). V was pared by 6 bases and J by 6 bases, with 18 bases between. CDR3 size: 14 residues.

The V and J genes are TRBV24-1 and TRBJ2-1; D uncertain. CDR3 length equals 17 residues. The V and J ends lost 3 bases and 3 bases respectively, with 17 bases between them. Germline loops: CDR1 KGHDR, CDR2 SFDVKD. The CDR3 coding sequence is TGTGCCACCAGTGATGGACGGCACCCACGGAACTACAATGAGCAGTTCTTC. Translated, it gives CATSDGRHPRNYNEQFF.

This clonotype has more than one count but fewer than ten. The V and J genes are TRBV4-2 and TRBJ1-2; no clear D gene. CDR1 and CDR2 from the germline V gene are LGHNA and YNFKEQ. Trimming stripped 3 bases from V and 2 bases from J, with 13 bases between. This CDR3 contains 15 residues. CDR3 sequence (DNA): TGTGCCAGCAGCCATAAGGGCCAAGGGAACTATGGCTACACCTTC. Protein product: CASSHKGQGNYGYTF.

This clonotype is termed medium-sized. The V gene is TRBV20-1, the J gene TRBJ2-1; 14 bases are a match to TRBD2. The junction had 14 bases not matched to a gene; V was cut back by 3 bases and J by 7 bases. Germline assignment: CDR1 DFQATT and CDR2 SNEGSKA (reference sequence). This CDR3 spans 18 amino acids. CDR3 protein: CSARLPLRLAGGGNEQFF. CDR3 DNA: TGCAGTGCTAGGCTTCCTCTTCGACTAGCGGGAGGGGGTAATGAGCAGTTCTTC.

This clonotype was counted ten times or more. The genes are TRBV6-1 and TRBJ1-2; the D is unclear. CDR3 length equals 12 residues. Germline assignment: CDR1 MNHNS and CDR2 SASEGT. Trimming shortened V by 7 bases and J by 1 base, and 7 bases separated the two germline ends. The CDR3 DNA reads as TGTGCCAGCAACGGGGATAACTATGGCTACACCTTC. This encodes CASNGDNYGYTF.

The table lists this clonotype with many counts. The chain carries TRBV7-2 and TRBJ1-2; D ambiguous. The ends were cut back, 4 bases at V and 4 bases at J, with 4 bases in the middle. The CDR3 totals 11 residues. From germline, CDR1 is SGHTA and CDR2 FQGNSA. CDR3 in amino acids: CASSSSYGYTF. CDR3 nucleotides: TGTGCCAGCAGCTCATCCTATGGCTACACCTTC.

The chain couples TRBV20-1 to TRBJ2-7, with D maybe TRBD1 (6 bases). The CDR3 runs to 11 residues. Germline V gene lookup returns CDR1 DFQATT and CDR2 SNEGSKA (reference sequence). V was clipped by 6 bases and J by 1 base, with 7 bases between them. CDR3 sequence reads: CSAGTSYEQYF. The CDR3 nucleotides are TGCAGTGCCGGGACATCCTACGAGCAGTACTTC.

V and J are TRBV7-2 and TRBJ2-3, with 9 bases identical to TRBD1. There are 15 residues in the CDR3. Unmatched junction bases numbered 3, after V lost 5 bases and J lost 0 bases. From germline, CDR1 is SGHTA and CDR2 FQGNSA. CDR3 amino acids: CASSRQGGSTDTQYF. As DNA, the CDR3 is TGTGCCAGCAGCCGACAGGGGGGTAGCACAGATACGCAGTATTTT. The variable domain in full, completed from reference TRBV7-2 and TRBJ2-3, reads GAGVSQSPSNKVTEKGKDVELRCDPISGHTALYWYRQSLGQGLEFLIYFQGNSAPDKSGLPSDRFSAERTGGSVSTLTIQRTQQEDSAVYLCASSRQGGSTDTQYFGPGTRLTVL.

In this sample, this clonotype turned up a few times. The V gene is TRBV6-1, the J gene TRBJ2-1; D is possibly TRBD2 (6 bases). Trimming pared 3 bases from V and 12 bases from J, leaving 15 bases between. The CDR3 covers 13 residues. Per the germline V gene, CDR1 is MNHNS and CDR2 is SASEGT. This CDR3 reads CASSDLTGRPQFF. The CDR3 nucleotides read TGTGCCAGCAGTGACCTAACCGGGAGACCGCAGTTCTTC.